These 7 T cell receptor beta chains originate from one sample sequenced in a study of glioma-infiltrating T cells after dendritic cell vaccination. The method was immunoSEQ multiplex PCR; TCRdb's version includes in-frame clones alone and lacks a portion of them. Counted here are about 90,000 clones, about 84% occurring once; the ten biggest clones make up about 2.9%. The sequencing used blood, collected before dendritic cell vaccination. Receptor source: a human donor with glioblastoma.

This sequence joins TRBV28 and TRBJ1-4, with D possibly matching TRBD1 (5 bases). The CDR3 spans 15 residues. Germline CDR1 MDHEN, CDR2 SYDVKM. V was cut by 5 bases and J by 5 bases, with 15 bases left in between. The CDR3 loop is CASSPPQAPNEKLFF. In DNA, the CDR3 is TGTGCCAGCAGTCCTCCACAGGCCCCGAATGAAAAACTGTTTTTT.

V usage is TRBV5-5 and J usage is TRBJ2-3; no clear D. Per germline, CDR1 SGHKS and CDR2 YYEKEE (reference sequence). Trimming removed 0 bases from V and 6 bases from J, with 5 bases in between. The CDR3 length is 12 residues. The CDR3 DNA follows: TGTGCCAGCAGCTTGGACTGGGATACGCAGTATTTT. This translates into CASSLDWDTQYF.

The chain couples TRBV5-4 to TRBJ1-5; 7 nucleotides agree with TRBD1. The CDR3 covers 13 residues. V gave up 4 bases and J gave up 7 bases; unmatched junction bases: 5. Per germline, CDR1 SGHNT and CDR2 YYREEE (reference sequence). The CDR3 reads CASSPPTGQPQHF. CDR3 DNA sequence: TGTGCCAGCAGCCCACCGACAGGGCAGCCCCAGCATTTT.

The V call is TRBV19, the J call TRBJ1-5; TRBD1 matches at 8 bases. Trimming at V came to 8 bases and at J to 7 bases, leaving 7 bases not matched to a gene. The germline CDR1 and CDR2 sequences are LNHDA and SQIVND (reference sequence). This CDR3 is built from 13 residues. In nucleotides, the CDR3 is TGTGCCAGTGCTGACAGGGGAGACCAGCCCCAGCATTTT. Its protein product is CASADRGDQPQHF.

This chain uses TRBV10-3 with TRBJ1-1, with TRBD1 matching over 8 bases. V lost 0 bases and J lost 11; bases outside the gene matches: 5. The CDR3 is 13 amino acids. CDR1 and CDR2 (germline): ENHRY, SYGVKD. The CDR3 is CAISESTDRVAFF. The CDR3 DNA sequence: TGTGCCATCAGTGAGTCAACGGACAGGGTCGCTTTCTTT.

This chain links TRBV6-1 with TRBJ2-5; 8 bases are a match to TRBD1. Germline loops: CDR1 MNHNS, CDR2 SASEGT. The V gene end was trimmed by 3 bases and the J gene end by 4 bases; junction bases not matched to a gene: 7. This CDR3 contains 15 residues. CDR3 residues: CASSERAGGAETQYF. CDR3 nucleotides: TGTGCCAGCAGTGAGAGGGCAGGGGGCGCAGAGACCCAGTACTTC.

The rearrangement links TRBV15 to TRBJ1-2; tentative D call: TRBD1 (5 bases). With 0 bases removed from V and 5 bases from J, the gap between germline ends came to 10 bases. The CDR3 runs 14 residues. Germline V CDR1 and CDR2: LNHNV, YYDKDF (reference sequence). The CDR3: CATSRDRQQYGYTF. CDR3 DNA sequence: TGTGCCACCAGCAGAGACAGACAGCAGTATGGCTACACCTTC.